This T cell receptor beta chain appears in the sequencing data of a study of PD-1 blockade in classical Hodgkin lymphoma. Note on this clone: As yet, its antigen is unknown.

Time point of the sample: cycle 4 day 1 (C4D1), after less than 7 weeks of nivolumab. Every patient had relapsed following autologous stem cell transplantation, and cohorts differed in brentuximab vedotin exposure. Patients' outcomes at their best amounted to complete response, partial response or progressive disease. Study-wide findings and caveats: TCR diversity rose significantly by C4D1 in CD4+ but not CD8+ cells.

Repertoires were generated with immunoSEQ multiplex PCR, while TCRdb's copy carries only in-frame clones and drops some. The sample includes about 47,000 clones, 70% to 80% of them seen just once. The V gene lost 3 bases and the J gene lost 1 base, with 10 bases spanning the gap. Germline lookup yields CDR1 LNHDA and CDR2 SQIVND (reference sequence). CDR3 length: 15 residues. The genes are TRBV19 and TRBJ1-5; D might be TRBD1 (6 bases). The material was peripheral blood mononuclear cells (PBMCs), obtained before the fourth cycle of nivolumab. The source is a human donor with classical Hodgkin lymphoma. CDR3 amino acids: CASSIYRASNQPQHF. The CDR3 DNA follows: TGTGCCAGTAGTATCTACAGGGCAAGCAATCAGCCCCAGCATTTT.